This record looks at one TCR beta chain sequence and its context. The record originates from a study of blood T cell repertoires in COVID-19. At the level of the study: Recovered participants had two consecutive negative NP/OP PCR tests, healthcare professional clearance, or symptom resolution. COVID-19 samples, acute and convalescent, were from the United States, Italy and Spain.

TCRdb's table, derived via immunoSEQ multiplex PCR, lists solely in-frame clones and lacks some. The table includes roughly 210,000 clones, more than 75% detected once. This study enrolled people aged 18 to 89 from under 25 US geographic areas. Self-reported history from a screening survey and questionnaire set each donor's cohort. Sequenced: PBMCs or T cells enriched from blood (not recorded which). This clonotype was obtained from a man aged 25-45 years in a cohort exposed to, infected with or recovered from COVID-19 (not recorded which).

CDR3 region: CASSARDRGNEKLFF. CDR3 sequence (DNA): TGTGCCAGCAGCGCCCGGGACAGGGGGAATGAAAAACTGTTTTTT. The V and J genes are TRBV5-4 and TRBJ1-4, with 11 bases that match TRBD1. This CDR3 has 15 amino acids. J was trimmed by 5 bases and V by 4 bases; bases with no gene match: 4. Germline CDR1 and CDR2: SGHNT and YYREEE (reference sequence).